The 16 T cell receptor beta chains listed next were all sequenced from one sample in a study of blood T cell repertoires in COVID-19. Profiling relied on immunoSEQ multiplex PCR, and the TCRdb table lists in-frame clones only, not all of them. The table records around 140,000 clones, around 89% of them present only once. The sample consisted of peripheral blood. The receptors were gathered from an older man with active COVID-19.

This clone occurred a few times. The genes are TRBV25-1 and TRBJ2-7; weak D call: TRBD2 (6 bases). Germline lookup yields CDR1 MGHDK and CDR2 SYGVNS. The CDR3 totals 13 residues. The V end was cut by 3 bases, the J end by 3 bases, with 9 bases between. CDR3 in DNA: TGTGCCAGCAGTGATGGAGGGAGCTACGAGCAGTACTTC. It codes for CASSDGGSYEQYF.

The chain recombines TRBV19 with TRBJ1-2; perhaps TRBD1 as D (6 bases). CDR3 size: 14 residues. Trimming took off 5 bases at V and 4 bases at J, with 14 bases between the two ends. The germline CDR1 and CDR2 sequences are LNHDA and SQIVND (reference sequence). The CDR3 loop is CASSPRGQSYGYTF. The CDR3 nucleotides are TGTGCCAGTAGTCCTCGTGGACAGAGCTATGGCTACACCTTC.

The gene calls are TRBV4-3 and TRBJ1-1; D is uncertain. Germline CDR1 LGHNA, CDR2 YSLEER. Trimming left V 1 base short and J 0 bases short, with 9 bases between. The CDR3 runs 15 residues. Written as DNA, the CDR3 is TGCGCCAGCAGCCAAGGAAGAGGGATGAACACTGAAGCTTTCTTT. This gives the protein CASSQGRGMNTEAFF.

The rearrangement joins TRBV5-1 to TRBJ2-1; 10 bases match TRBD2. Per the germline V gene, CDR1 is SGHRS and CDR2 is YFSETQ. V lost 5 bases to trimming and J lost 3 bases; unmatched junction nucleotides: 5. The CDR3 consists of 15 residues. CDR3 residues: CASSSGLAVYNEQFF. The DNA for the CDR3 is TGCGCCAGCAGTTCCGGACTAGCGGTCTACAATGAGCAGTTCTTC.

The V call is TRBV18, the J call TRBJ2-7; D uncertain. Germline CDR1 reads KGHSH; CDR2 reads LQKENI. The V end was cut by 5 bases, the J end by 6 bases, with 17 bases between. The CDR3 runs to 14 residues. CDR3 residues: CASSSLVKEAEQYF. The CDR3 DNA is TGTGCCAGCTCATCGTTGGTAAAAGAGGCCGAGCAGTACTTC.

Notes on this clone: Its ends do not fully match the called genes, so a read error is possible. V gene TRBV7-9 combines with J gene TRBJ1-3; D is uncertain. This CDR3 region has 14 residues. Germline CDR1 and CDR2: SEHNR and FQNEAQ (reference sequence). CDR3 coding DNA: TGTGCCAGCAGCCTAGCCTCCCGGGGAAACACCATATATTTT. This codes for CASSLASRGNTIYF.

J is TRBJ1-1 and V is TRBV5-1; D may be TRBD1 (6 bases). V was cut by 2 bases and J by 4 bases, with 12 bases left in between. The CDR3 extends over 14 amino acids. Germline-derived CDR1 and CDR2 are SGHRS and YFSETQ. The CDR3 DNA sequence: TGCGCCAGCAGCTTTAAAGGGGGAAGCACTGAAGCTTTCTTT. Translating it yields CASSFKGGSTEAFF.

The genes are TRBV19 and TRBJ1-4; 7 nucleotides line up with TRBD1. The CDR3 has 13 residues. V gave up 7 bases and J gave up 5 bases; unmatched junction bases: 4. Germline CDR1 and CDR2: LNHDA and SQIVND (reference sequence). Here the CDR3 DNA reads TGTGCCAGTAACGACAGGGCGAATGAAAAACTGTTTTTT. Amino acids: CASNDRANEKLFF.

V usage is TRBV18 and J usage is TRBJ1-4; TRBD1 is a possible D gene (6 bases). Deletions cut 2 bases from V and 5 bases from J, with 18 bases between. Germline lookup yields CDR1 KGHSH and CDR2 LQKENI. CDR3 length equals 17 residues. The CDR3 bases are TGTGCCAGCTCACCAACCGCAGGGGATCGAATGAATGAAAAACTGTTTTTT. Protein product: CASSPTAGDRMNEKLFF.

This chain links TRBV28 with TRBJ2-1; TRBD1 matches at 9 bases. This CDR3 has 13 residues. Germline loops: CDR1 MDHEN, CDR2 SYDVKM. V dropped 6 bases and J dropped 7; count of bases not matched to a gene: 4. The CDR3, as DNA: TGTGCCAGCAGAACACAGGGGGCGAATGAGCAGTTCTTC. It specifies CASRTQGANEQFF.

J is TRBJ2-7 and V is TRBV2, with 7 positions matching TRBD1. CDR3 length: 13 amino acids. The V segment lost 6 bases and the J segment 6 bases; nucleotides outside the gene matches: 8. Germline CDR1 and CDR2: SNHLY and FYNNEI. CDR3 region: CASRPTGLGEQYF. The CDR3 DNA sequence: TGTGCCAGCAGGCCGACAGGGTTGGGCGAGCAGTACTTC.

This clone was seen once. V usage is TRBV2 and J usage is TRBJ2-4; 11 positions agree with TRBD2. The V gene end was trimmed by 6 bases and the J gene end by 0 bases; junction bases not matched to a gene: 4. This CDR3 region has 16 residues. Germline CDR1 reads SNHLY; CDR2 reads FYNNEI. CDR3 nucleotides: TGTGCCAGCAGCGAGACTAGCGGGGTAGCCAAAAACATTCAGTACTTC. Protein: CASSETSGVAKNIQYF.

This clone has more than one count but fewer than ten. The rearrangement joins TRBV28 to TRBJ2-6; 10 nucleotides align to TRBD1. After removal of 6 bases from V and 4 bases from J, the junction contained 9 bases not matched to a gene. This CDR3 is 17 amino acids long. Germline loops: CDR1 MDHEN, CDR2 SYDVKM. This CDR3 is CASRVGDRGPGANVLTF. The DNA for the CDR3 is TGTGCCAGCAGAGTTGGGGACAGGGGACCCGGGGCCAACGTCCTGACTTTC.

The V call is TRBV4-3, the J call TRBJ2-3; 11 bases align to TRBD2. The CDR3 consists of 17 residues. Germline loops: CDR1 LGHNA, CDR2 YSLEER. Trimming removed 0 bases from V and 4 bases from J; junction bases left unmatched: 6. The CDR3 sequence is CASSQENSGRAADTQYF. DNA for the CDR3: TGCGCCAGCAGCCAAGAGAATAGCGGGAGGGCGGCAGATACGCAGTATTTT.

The CDR3 region has the DNA TGTGCCAGCAGCCCGCCGGGTTCCTACAATGAGCAGTTCTTC. Translation: CASSPPGSYNEQFF. This rearrangement joins TRBV11-1 to TRBJ2-1, with D hard to call. Trimming left V 5 bases short and J 1 base short, with 9 bases between. The CDR3 has 14 residues. From germline, CDR1 is SGHAT and CDR2 FQDESV (reference sequence).

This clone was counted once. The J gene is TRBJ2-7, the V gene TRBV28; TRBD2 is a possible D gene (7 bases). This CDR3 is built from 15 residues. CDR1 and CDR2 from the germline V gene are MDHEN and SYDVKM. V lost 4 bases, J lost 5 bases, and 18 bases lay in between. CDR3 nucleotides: TGTGCCAGCAGTTCTCAGGGGCGGGAGCGAGACGAGCAGTACTTC. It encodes CASSSQGRERDEQYF.